Presented here are 11 T cell receptor beta chains from one specimen sequenced in a study of beta chain features in type 1 diabetes. Notes on the study in general: The study found moderately but significantly shorter TCRB CDR3s in all four CD4+ subsets of Type 1 diabetes patients.

The investigators reverse transcribed all of the isolated RNA, so they sequenced expressed TCRB transcripts. TCRdb's table, derived via immunoSEQ multiplex PCR, lists solely in-frame clones and lacks some. The profile covers fewer than 400,000 clones, with about a tenth appearing a single time and 1% taken by the ten largest. Their antigen targets remain unknown. Specimen: central memory CD4+ T cells from blood. Receptors were obtained from a man aged 25-45 years with type 1 diabetes.

V and J are TRBV29-1 and TRBJ1-2; D is undetermined. The V gene's germline CDR1 is SQVTM and CDR2 ANQGSEA. Trimming pared 3 bases from V and 5 bases from J, leaving 10 bases between. This CDR3 comprises 12 residues. The CDR3 is CSVEVYSYGYTF. CDR3 coding DNA: TGCAGCGTTGAGGTCTATTCATATGGCTACACCTTC.

J is TRBJ1-2 and V is TRBV5-1; D is uncertain. Trimming shortened V by 0 bases and J by 5 bases, and 8 bases separated the two germline ends. The CDR3 loop spans 13 amino acids. Per the germline V gene, CDR1 is SGHRS and CDR2 is YFSETQ. The chain's CDR3 is CASSLAPQYGYTF. In DNA form, the CDR3 reads TGCGCCAGCAGCTTGGCCCCCCAATATGGCTACACCTTC.

In the case of this clone: An end of the junction differs from the germline gene, which may be a read error. V usage is TRBV7-9 and J usage is TRBJ2-7; 7 bases are a match to TRBD1. Germline assignment: CDR1 SEHNR and CDR2 FQNEAQ (reference sequence). CDR3 length: 12 amino acids. Here the CDR3 reads CASSHGTDEQYF. The CDR3 DNA sequence: TGCGCCAGCAGCCACGGGACAGACGAGCAGTACTTC. Drawing the rest from reference TRBV7-9 and TRBJ2-7, the complete variable domain is DTGVSQNPRHKITKRGQNVTFRCDPISEHNRLYWYRQTLGQGPEFLTYFQNEAQLEKSRLLSDRFSAERPKGSFSTLEIQRTEQGDSAMYLCASSHGTDEQYFGPGTRLTVT.

The rearrangement links TRBV27 to TRBJ1-5, with a tentative D call TRBD1 (6 bases). This CDR3 has 17 residues. Germline V gives CDR1 MNHEY, CDR2 SMNVEV (reference sequence). Trimming cost V 0 bases and J 2 bases, with 14 bases left between them. The CDR3 protein is CASSLSRQANGNQPQHF. CDR3 nucleotides: TGTGCCAGCAGTTTATCCCGACAGGCCAATGGCAATCAGCCCCAGCATTTT.

Ten or more counts support this clone. The gene calls are TRBV19 and TRBJ2-2; D is tentatively TRBD1 or TRBD2 (5 bases each). The V and J ends lost 7 bases and 8 bases respectively, with 17 bases between them. Germline V gene sequence: CDR1 LNHDA, CDR2 SQIVND (reference sequence). The CDR3 has 14 residues. The chain's CDR3 is CASTRDRSSGELFF. The CDR3 bases are TGTGCCAGTACCCGGGACCGATCCTCGGGGGAGCTGTTTTTT.

There are a few counts of this clone. The rearrangement links TRBV6-5 to TRBJ1-4, with TRBD1 identical over 8 bases. The V segment lost 6 bases and the J segment 4 bases; nucleotides outside the gene matches: 4. CDR3 length equals 14 residues. Germline assignment: CDR1 MNHEY and CDR2 SVGAGI. CDR3 DNA sequence: TGTGCCAGCAGGCCAGGGGGCCATAATGAAAAACTGTTTTTT. Its protein product is CASRPGGHNEKLFF.

With regard to this clone: Other DNA sequences in this sample translate to the same CDR3. This sequence joins TRBV30 and TRBJ1-2; D is perhaps TRBD1 (5 bases). V lost 2 bases to trimming and J lost 3 bases, with 7 bases between them. CDR1 GTSNPN and CDR2 SVGIG come from the germline V gene (reference sequence). The CDR3 length is 12 residues. The CDR3 nucleotides are TGTGCCTGGAGTCCGGGGGACTATGGCTACACCTTC. It is translated as CAWSPGDYGYTF.

The rearrangement uses TRBV7-2 and TRBJ1-5; D uncertain. V was pared by 1 base and J by 1 base, with 8 bases between. The CDR3 loop spans 15 amino acids. Germline V gene sequence: CDR1 SGHTA, CDR2 FQGNSA. As DNA, the CDR3 is TGTGCCAGCAGCTTAGGGGCCCGAAGCAATCAGCCCCAGCATTTT. Its protein is CASSLGARSNQPQHF.

This clone was counted a few times. The chain uses TRBV30 and TRBJ1-6; tentative D call: TRBD1 (5 bases). V was clipped by 4 bases and J by 5 bases, with 21 bases between them. The germline V gene has CDR1 GTSNPN and CDR2 SVGIG (reference sequence). This CDR3 is built from 17 residues. CDR3 sequence reads: CAWIYAGRQGDNSPLHF. The CDR3 nucleotides read TGTGCCTGGATTTATGCGGGTAGGCAGGGAGATAATTCACCCCTCCACTTT.

This clone came up many times. Other DNA sequences within the sample encode an identical CDR3. The V and J genes are TRBV18 and TRBJ1-1; D uncertain. CDR3 length: 13 amino acids. Germline loops: CDR1 KGHSH, CDR2 LQKENI. V lost 0 bases to trimming and J lost 0 bases, with 2 bases between them. The CDR3 loop reads CASSPPVNTEAFF. In DNA form, the CDR3 reads TGTGCCAGCTCACCACCAGTGAACACTGAAGCTTTCTTT.

This clone has only a few counts. The chain links TRBV15 to TRBJ1-4; possibly TRBD1 for D (5 bases). Germline V lookup: CDR1 LNHNV, CDR2 YYDKDF (reference sequence). This CDR3 spans 14 amino acids. Deletions cut 3 bases from V and 4 bases from J, with 9 bases between. Here the CDR3 reads CATSSPGGNEKLFF. DNA of the CDR3: TGTGCCACCAGCAGCCCCGGGGGTAATGAAAAACTGTTTTTT.